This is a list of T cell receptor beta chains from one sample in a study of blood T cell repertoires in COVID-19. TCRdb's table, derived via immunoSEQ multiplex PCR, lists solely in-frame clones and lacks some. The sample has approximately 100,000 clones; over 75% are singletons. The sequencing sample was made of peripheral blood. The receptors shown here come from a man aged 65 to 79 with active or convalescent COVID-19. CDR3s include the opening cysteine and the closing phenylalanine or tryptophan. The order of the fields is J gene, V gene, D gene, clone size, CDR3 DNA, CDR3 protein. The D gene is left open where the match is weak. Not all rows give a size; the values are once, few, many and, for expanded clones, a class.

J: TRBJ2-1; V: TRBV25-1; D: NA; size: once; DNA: TGTGCCAGCAGTGAGCAGGGGTTCTCCTACAATGAGCAGTTCTTC; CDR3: CASSEQGFSYNEQFF
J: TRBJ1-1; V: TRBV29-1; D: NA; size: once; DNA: TGCAGCGCATACAGGGAAGCTGAAGCTTTCTTT; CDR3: CSAYREAEAFF
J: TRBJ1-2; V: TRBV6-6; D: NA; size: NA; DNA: TGTGCCAGCAGTTACGTAGAGAAGGGGCTTGGCTACACCTTC; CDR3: CASSYVEKGLGYTF
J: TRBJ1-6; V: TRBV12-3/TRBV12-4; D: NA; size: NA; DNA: TGTGCCAGCAGTTTGGGGGGGTTTTCACCCCTCCACTTT; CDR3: CASSLGGFSPLHF
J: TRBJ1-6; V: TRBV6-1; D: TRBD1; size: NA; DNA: TGTGCCAGCAGTGAATCGGGACAGGGTTATTCACCCCTCCACTTT; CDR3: CASSESGQGYSPLHF
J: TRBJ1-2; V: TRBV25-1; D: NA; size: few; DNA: TGTGCCAGCAGTTTCAGGGAGCGGGATGGCTACACCTTC; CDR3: CASSFRERDGYTF
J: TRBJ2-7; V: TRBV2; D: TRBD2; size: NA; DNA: TGTGCCATCTTAGGACTAGCGGGAAACGAGCAGTACTTC; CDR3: CAILGLAGNEQYF
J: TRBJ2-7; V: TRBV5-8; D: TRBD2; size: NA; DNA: TGTGCCAGCAGCTGGTCTAGCGGCCTAAGCTCCTACGAGCAGTACTTC; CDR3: CASSWSSGLSSYEQYF
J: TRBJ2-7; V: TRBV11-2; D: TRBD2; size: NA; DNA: TGTGCCAGCAGCCCTAGCGGGAGGCCGCGGGAGCAGTACTTC; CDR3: CASSPSGRPREQYF
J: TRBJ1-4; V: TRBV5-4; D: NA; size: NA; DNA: TGTGCCAGCAGCCAGGGCCGGGAAAAACTGTTTTTT; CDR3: CASSQGREKLFF
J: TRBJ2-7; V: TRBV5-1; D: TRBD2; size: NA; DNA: TGCGCCAGCAGCTTAGGGACTAGCGGTTGGAACGAGCAGTACTTC; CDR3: CASSLGTSGWNEQYF
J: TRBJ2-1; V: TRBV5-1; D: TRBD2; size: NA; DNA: TGCGCCAGCAGCCTCCCCCTGCTAGCGGGAGGAACCAATGAGCAGTTCTTC; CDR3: CASSLPLLAGGTNEQFF
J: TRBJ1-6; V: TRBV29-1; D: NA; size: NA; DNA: TGCAGCGTTAAGTTGACAGACTATAATTCACCCCTCCACTTT; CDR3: CSVKLTDYNSPLHF
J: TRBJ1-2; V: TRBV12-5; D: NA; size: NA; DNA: TGTGCTACTACAGAGCAGGGTAGGGGCTACACCTTC; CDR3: CATTEQGRGYTF
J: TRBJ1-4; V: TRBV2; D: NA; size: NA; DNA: TGTGCCAGCAGTGAGGGGGACACAGGGTACGAAAAACTGTTTTTT; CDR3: CASSEGDTGYEKLFF
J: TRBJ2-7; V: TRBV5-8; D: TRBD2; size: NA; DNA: TGTGCCAGCAGCTTTCAGAGCCTAGCGGGGGAGCAGTACTTC; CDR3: CASSFQSLAGEQYF
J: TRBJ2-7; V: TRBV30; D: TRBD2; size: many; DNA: TGTGCCTGGAGGGGACTAGCGGAGGAGCAGTACTTC; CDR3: CAWRGLAEEQYF
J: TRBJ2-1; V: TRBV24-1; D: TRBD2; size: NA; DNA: TGTGCCACCAGTGAGGGAGGGGTAGATGAGCAGTTCTTC; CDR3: CATSEGGVDEQFF
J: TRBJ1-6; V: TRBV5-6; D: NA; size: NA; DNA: TGTGCCAGCAGCTTGTTCGGCAGGCGGGGTAATTCACCCCTCCACTTT; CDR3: CASSLFGRRGNSPLHF
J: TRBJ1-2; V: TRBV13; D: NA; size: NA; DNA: TGTGCCAGCAGCTTTTCAGGGGCGGACTATGGCTACACCTTC; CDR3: CASSFSGADYGYTF
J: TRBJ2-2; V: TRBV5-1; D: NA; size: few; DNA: TGCGCCAGCAGCTTGGCCGTCACCGGGGAGCTGTTTTTT; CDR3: CASSLAVTGELFF
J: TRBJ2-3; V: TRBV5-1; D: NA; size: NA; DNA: TGCGCCAGCAGCTTGTCGGGGAAGGCAGATACGCAGTATTTT; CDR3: CASSLSGKADTQYF
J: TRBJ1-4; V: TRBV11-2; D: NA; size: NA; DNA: TGTGCCAGCAGCTTAACGAGAGGACATAGGACTAATGAAAAACTGTTTTTT; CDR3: CASSLTRGHRTNEKLFF
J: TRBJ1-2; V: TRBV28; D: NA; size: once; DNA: TGTGCCAGCAGTTTGGGGCACTATGGCTACACCTTC; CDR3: CASSLGHYGYTF
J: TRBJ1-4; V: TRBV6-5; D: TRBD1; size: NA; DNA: TGTGCCAGCACCCCAAACAGGGGTGTTATTGAAAAACTGTTTTTT; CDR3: CASTPNRGVIEKLFF
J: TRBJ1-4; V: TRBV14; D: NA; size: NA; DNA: TGTGCCAGCAGTAGGGGTCTTAATGAAAAACTGTTTTTT; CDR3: CASSRGLNEKLFF
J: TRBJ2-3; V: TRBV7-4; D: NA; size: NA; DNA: TGTGCCAGCAGCTCCCTACCCCAGCGGGTCTGCACAGATACGCAGTATTTT; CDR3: CASSSLPQRVCTDTQYF
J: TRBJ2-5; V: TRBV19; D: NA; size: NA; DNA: TGTGCCAGTAGTATAGGGCCGACACAAGAGACCCAGTACTTC; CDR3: CASSIGPTQETQYF
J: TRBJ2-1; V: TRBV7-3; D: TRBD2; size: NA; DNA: TGTGCCAGCAGCTTAGGCCCTGTAGCGGGAGGGCAGGATGAGCAGTTCTTC; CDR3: CASSLGPVAGGQDEQFF
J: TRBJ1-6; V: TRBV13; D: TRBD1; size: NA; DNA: TGTGCCAGCAGCTTAGGCCAAGACAGGGGGAATTCACCCCTCCACTTT; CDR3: CASSLGQDRGNSPLHF
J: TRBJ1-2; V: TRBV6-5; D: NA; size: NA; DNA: TGTGCCAGCAGTACAGGACAGTATGGCTACACCTTC; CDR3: CASSTGQYGYTF
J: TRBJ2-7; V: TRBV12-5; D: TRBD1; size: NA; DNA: TGTGCTAGTGGTTTGGTTCGTGGACAGGGCGGGCAGACCTACGAGCAGTACTTC; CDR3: CASGLVRGQGGQTYEQYF
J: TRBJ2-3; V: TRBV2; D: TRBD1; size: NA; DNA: TGTGCCAGCACCCCTAACAGGGGGCGCATTTCTACGCAGTATTTT; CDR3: CASTPNRGRISTQYF
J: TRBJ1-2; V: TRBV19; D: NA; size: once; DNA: TGTGCCAGTAGCCCCGTGCCAGACTATGGCTACACCTTC; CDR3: CASSPVPDYGYTF
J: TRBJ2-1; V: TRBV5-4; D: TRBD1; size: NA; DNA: TGTGCCAGCAGCTCTAATACAGGGGCCTTCTACAATGAGCAGTTCTTC; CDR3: CASSSNTGAFYNEQFF
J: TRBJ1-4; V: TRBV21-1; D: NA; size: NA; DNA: TGTGCCAGCAGCTTCTGGGGAGGGGTTATGAATGAAAAACTGTTTTTT; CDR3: CASSFWGGVMNEKLFF
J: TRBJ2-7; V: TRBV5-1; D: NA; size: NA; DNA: TGCGCCAGCAGCTCTGGAAGGACTACCTACGAGCAGTACTTC; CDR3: CASSSGRTTYEQYF
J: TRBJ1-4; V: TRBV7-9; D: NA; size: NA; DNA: TGTGCCAGCAGCTTTACAGGGAGAGGCGAAAAACTGTTTTTT; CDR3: CASSFTGRGEKLFF
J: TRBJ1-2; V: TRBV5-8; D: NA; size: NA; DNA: TGTGCCAGCAGCTTGGTAGGCAGGGACTTGGGTTATGGCTACACCTTC; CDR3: CASSLVGRDLGYGYTF
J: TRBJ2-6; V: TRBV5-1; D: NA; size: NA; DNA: TGCGCCAGCAGCTTGGATTACGTGACTAGTGCCGCTGGGGCCAACGTCCTGACTTTC; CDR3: CASSLDYVTSAAGANVLTF
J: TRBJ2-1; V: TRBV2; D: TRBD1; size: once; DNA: TGTGCCAGCAGTGGGTCGCGGACAGGGGCCTACAATGAGCAGTTCTTC; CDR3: CASSGSRTGAYNEQFF
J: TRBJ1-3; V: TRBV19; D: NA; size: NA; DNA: TGTGCCAGTAGCCCTTACTCGATATCTGGAAACACCATATATTTT; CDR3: CASSPYSISGNTIYF
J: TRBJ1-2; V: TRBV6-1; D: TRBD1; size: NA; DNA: TGTGCCAGCAGTGAGCGGGACAGGGACCACTATGGCTACACCTTC; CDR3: CASSERDRDHYGYTF
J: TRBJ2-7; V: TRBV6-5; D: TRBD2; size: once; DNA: TGTGCCAGCCGGAGACTAGCGAGCTACGAGCAGTACTTC; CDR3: CASRRLASYEQYF
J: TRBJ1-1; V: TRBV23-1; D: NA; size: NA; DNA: TGCGCCAGCAGTCAATCGGGCAGGGCTGGGGAAGGGAACACTGAAGCTTTCTTT; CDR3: CASSQSGRAGEGNTEAFF
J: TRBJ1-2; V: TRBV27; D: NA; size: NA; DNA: TGTGCCAGCTCCGGGGGTGGCTATGGCTACACCTTC; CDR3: CASSGGGYGYTF
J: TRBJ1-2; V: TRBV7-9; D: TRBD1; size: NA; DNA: TGTGCCAGCAGCTTAGGTGGACAGGGAGGCTACACCTTC; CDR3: CASSLGGQGGYTF
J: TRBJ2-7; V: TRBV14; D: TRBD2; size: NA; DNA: TGTGCCAGCAGGCGGACTAGTGGCGAGCAGTACTTC; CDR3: CASRRTSGEQYF
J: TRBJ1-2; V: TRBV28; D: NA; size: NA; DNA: TGTGCCAGCAGGCAGGGGTTAAATGGCTACACCTTC; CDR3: CASRQGLNGYTF
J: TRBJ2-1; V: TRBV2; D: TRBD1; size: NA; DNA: TGTGCCAGCAGAAGGGACAGCCACAATGAGCAGTTCTTC; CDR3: CASRRDSHNEQFF
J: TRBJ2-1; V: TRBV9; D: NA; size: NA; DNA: TGTGCCAGCAGCGTAGTAGCTAGCTGGGATGAGCAGTTCTTC; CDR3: CASSVVASWDEQFF
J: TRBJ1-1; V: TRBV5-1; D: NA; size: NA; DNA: TGCGCCAGCAGCCCCCCCCTGGGCGACACTGAAGCTTTCTTT; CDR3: CASSPPLGDTEAFF
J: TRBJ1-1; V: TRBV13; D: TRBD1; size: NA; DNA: TGTGCCAGCACCCTGAACAGGGGTATGGGCACTGAAGCTTTCTTT; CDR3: CASTLNRGMGTEAFF
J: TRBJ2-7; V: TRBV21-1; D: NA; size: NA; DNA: TGTGCCAGCAGCAAAGGAGGCGCGAAACCTCATCCCCACGAGCAGTACTTC; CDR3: CASSKGGAKPHPHEQYF